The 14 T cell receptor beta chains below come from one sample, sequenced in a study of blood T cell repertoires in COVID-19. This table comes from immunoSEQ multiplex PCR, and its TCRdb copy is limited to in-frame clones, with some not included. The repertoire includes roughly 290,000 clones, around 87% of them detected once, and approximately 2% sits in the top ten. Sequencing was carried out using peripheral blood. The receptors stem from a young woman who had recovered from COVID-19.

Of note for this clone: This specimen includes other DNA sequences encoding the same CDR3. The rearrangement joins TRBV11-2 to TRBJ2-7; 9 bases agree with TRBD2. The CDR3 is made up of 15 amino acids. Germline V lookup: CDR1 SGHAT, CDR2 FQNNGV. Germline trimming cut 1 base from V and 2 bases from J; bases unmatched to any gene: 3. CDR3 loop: CASSLGASGAYEQYF. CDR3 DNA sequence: TGTGCCAGCAGCTTAGGGGCTAGCGGGGCCTACGAGCAGTACTTC.

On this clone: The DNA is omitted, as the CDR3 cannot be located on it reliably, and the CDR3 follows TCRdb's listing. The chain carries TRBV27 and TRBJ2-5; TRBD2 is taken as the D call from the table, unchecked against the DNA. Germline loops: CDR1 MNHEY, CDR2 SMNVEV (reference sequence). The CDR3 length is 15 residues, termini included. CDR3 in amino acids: CASSSSLAEQETQYF.

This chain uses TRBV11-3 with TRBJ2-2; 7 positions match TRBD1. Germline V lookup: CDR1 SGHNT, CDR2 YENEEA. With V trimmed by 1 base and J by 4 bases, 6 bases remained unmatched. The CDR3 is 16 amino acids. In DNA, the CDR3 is TGTGCCAGCAGCTTAGCCGAGACAGGGAGCACCGGGGAGCTGTTTTTT. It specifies CASSLAETGSTGELFF.

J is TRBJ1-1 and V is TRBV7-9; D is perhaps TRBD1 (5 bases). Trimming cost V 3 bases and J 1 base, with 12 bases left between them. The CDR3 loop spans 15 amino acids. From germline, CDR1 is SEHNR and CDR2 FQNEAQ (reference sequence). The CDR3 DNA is TGTGCCAGCAGCTTCAACCCGACAGCGAACACTGAAGCTTTCTTT. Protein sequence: CASSFNPTANTEAFF.

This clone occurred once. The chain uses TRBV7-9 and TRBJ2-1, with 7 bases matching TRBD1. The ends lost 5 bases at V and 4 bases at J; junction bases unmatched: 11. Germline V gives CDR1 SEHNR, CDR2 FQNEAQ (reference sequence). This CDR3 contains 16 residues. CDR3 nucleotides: TGTGCCAGCAGCCGGCCCCGGGACAGCCCTTACAATGAGCAGTTCTTC. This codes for CASSRPRDSPYNEQFF.

The CDR3 is CSAQSSYEQYF. The CDR3 DNA follows: TGCAGCGCACAGAGCTCCTACGAGCAGTACTTC. This chain uses TRBV29-1 with TRBJ2-7; D gene ambiguous. Trimming shortened V by 7 bases and J by 0 bases, and 7 bases separated the two germline ends. CDR3 length: 11 amino acids. CDR1 SQVTM and CDR2 ANQGSEA come from the germline V gene.

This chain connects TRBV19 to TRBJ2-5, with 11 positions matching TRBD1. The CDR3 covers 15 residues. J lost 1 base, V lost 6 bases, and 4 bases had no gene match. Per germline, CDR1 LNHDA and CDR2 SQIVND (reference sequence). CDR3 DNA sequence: TGTGCCAGTAGCACGGACAGGGGGCCCCAAGAGACCCAGTACTTC. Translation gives CASSTDRGPQETQYF.

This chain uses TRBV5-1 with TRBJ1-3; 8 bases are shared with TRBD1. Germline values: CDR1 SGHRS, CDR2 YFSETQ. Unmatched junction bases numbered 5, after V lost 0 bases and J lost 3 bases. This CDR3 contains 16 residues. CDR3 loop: CASSLAGGQVGNTIYF. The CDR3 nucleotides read TGCGCCAGCAGCTTGGCCGGGGGACAGGTTGGAAACACCATATATTTT.

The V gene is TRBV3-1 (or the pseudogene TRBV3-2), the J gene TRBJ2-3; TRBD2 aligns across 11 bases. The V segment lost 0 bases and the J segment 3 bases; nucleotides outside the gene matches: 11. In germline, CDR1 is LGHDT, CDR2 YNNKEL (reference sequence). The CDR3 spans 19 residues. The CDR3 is CASSQDPPASGRFTDTQYF. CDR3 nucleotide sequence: TGTGCCAGCAGCCAAGACCCCCCTGCTAGCGGGAGGTTTACAGATACGCAGTATTTT.

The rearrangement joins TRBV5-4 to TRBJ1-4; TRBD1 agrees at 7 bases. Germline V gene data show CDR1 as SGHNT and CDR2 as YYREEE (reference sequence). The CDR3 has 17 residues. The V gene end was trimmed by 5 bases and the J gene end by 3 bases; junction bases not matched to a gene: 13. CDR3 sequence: CASSQGVSRGANEKLFF. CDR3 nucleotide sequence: TGTGCCAGCAGTCAGGGCGTTTCCAGGGGGGCTAATGAAAAACTGTTTTTT.

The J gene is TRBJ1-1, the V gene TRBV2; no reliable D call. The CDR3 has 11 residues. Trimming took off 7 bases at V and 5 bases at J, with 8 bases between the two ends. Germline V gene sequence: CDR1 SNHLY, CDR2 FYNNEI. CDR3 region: CASTPNTEAFF. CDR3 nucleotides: TGTGCCAGCACCCCCAATACTGAAGCTTTCTTT.

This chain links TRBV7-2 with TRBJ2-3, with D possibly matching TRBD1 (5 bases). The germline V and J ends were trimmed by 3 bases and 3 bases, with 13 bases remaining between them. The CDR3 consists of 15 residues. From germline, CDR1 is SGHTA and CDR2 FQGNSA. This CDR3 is CASSFANRQTDTQYF. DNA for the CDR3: TGTGCCAGCAGCTTCGCCAACCGACAGACAGATACGCAGTATTTT.

In DNA, the CDR3 is TGTGCCATCAGTGGGGTTCGGGGACAGGTCTACAATGAGCAGTTCTTC. Translating gives CAISGVRGQVYNEQFF. The chain links TRBV10-3 to TRBJ2-1; 8 bases agree with TRBD1. The V gene's germline CDR1 is ENHRY and CDR2 SYGVKD. The CDR3 has 16 amino acids. V trimming: 4 bases; J trimming: 3 bases; junction bases outside the gene matches: 8.

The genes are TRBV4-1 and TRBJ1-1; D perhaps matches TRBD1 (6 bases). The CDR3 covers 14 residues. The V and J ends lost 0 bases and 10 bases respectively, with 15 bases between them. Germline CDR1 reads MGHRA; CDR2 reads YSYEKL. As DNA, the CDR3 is TGCGCCAGCAGCCAAGAAATTTTGGGGGGGCGAGCTTTCTTT. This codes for CASSQEILGGRAFF.